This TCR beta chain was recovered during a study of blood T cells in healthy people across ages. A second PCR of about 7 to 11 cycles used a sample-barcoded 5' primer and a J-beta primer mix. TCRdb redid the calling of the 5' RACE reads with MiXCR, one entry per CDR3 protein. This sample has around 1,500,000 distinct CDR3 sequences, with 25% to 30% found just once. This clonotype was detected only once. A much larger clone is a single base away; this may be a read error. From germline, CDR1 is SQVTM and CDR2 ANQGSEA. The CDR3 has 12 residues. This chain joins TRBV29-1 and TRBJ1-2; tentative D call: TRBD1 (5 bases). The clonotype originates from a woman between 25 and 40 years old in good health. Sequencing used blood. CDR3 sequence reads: CSSGSANYGYAF. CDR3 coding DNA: TGCAGCTCAGGGTCAGCTAACTATGGCTACGCCTTC.